Listed here are 3 T cell receptor beta chains from one sample, sequenced in a study of vaccination effects on CD4 cells after COVID-19. Clones were read by immunoSEQ multiplex PCR, and TCRdb kept only the in-frame ones, dropping some. The sample lists just under 65,000 clones; approximately 71% were seen once. Expansion with viral peptide pools was applied to antigen-specific CD4+ T cells by the ViraFEST assay prior to sequencing. Isolating CD4+ T cells followed ten to eleven days of culture. People in the vaccine group had not been infected with SARS-CoV-2 before, and their nucleocapsid antibodies were negative. Antigens for these TCRs are unknown. The specimen was CD4+ T cells from PBMCs cultured with HCoV-OC43 spike peptides, collected before COVID-19 vaccination. Noted subset: HCoV-OC43 spike overlapping peptide pool stimulation. The source of these receptors is a human donor who received a COVID-19 vaccine.

The gene calls are TRBV6-4 and TRBJ1-1; D possibly corresponds to TRBD1 (6 bases). Trimming shortened V by 3 bases and J by 4 bases, and 15 bases separated the two germline ends. Germline V CDR1 and CDR2: MRHNA, SNTAGT. The CDR3 extends over 15 amino acids. For the CDR3, the DNA is TGTGCCAGCAGTGAATCAGGGGTAAGGGGCACTGAAGCTTTCTTT. This codes for CASSESGVRGTEAFF.

The chain couples TRBV7-8 to TRBJ2-1; TRBD2 matches 10 bases. The junction had 11 bases not matched to a gene; V was cut back by 0 bases and J by 9 bases. CDR1 and CDR2 (germline): SGHVS, FQNEAQ. This CDR3 comprises 17 residues. CDR3 loop: CASSLATPLAGEVEQFF. CDR3 sequence (DNA): TGTGCCAGCAGCTTAGCCACTCCCCTAGCGGGGGAGGTTGAGCAGTTCTTC. The variable domain in full, completed from reference TRBV7-8 and TRBJ2-1, reads GAGVSQSPRYKVAKRGQDVALRCDPISGHVSLFWYQQALGQGPEFLTYFQNEAQLDKSGLPSDRFFAERPEGSVSTLKIQRTQQEDSAVYLCASSLATPLAGEVEQFFGPGTRLTVL.

This rearrangement joins TRBV23-1 to TRBJ2-5; 8 bases match TRBD2. TRBV23-1 belongs to the ORF category, with a function that is uncertain. The junction had 4 bases not matched to a gene; V was cut back by 2 bases and J by 2 bases. This CDR3 region has 15 residues. The CDR3 DNA reads as TGCGCCAGCAGTCAACCAGCGGGGGTTCAAGAGACCCAGTACTTC. Its protein is CASSQPAGVQETQYF.